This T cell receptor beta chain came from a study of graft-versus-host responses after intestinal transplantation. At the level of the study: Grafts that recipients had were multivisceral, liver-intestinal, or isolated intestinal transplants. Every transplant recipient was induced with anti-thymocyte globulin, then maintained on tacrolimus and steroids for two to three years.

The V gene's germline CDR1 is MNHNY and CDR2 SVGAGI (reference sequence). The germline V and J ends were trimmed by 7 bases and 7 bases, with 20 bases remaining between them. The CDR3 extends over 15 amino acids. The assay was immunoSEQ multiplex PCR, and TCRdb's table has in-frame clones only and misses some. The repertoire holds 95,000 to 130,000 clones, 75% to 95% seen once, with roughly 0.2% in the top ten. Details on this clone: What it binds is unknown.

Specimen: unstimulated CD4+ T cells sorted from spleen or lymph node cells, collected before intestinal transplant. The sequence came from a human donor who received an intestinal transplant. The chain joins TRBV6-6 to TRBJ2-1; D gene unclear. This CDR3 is CASTPLNRVGNEQFF. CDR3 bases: TGTGCCAGCACCCCTCTAAACCGGGTGGGTAATGAGCAGTTCTTC.